This TCR beta chain stems from a study of beta chain features in type 1 diabetes. Isolated RNA was reverse transcribed in full, so expressed TCRB transcripts were sequenced. Roughly 3.57 million reads on average were seen across naive, central memory and regulatory T cell samples. The assay was immunoSEQ multiplex PCR, and TCRdb's table has in-frame clones only and misses some. The sample comprises 55,000 to 80,000 clones, 49% of which are singletons, and 0.7% rests with the top ten. Overall study findings and caveats: Among all four CD4+ subsets, Type 1 diabetes patients had TCRB CDR3s that were moderately but significantly shorter. Lower insertion and higher deletion counts appeared at VDJ junctions in type 1 diabetes patients. Sampled from patients, naive, central memory and Treg TCRB repertoires appeared more similar than those sampled from healthy donors.

Looked up from germline, CDR1 is SGHTA and CDR2 is FQGNSA. The ends lost 2 bases at V and 1 base at J; junction bases unmatched: 3. The CDR3 sequence is 15 residues long. As for this clone: The antigen is undetermined.

The gene calls are TRBV7-2 and TRBJ1-2, with 8 positions matching TRBD1. The sample comprised central memory CD4+ T cells from blood. The sequence was collected from a man aged 30 to 39 with type 1 diabetes. CDR3: CASSLTGQGNYGYTF. The CDR3 DNA reads TGTGCCAGCAGCTTAACAGGACAGGGTAACTATGGCTACACCTTC.